This T cell receptor beta chain stems from a study of cytomegalovirus exposure and HLA in healthy donors. This clone was picked up a small number of times. Data came from immunoSEQ multiplex PCR; TCRdb stores just in-frame clones and leaves some out. In the table there are about 330,000 clones, roughly 90% of which are singletons. The germline V gene has CDR1 MGHDK and CDR2 SYGVNS. This CDR3 is built from 12 residues. V was pared by 0 bases and J by 6 bases, with 3 bases between. The genes are TRBV25-1 and TRBJ2-1; D remains unclear. The sequenced material came from PBMCs. This clonotype was sampled from a woman under 30 in good health and CMV-seronegative. CDR3 region: CASSEYSNEQFF. In DNA, the CDR3 is TGTGCCAGCAGTGAATATAGCAATGAGCAGTTCTTC.